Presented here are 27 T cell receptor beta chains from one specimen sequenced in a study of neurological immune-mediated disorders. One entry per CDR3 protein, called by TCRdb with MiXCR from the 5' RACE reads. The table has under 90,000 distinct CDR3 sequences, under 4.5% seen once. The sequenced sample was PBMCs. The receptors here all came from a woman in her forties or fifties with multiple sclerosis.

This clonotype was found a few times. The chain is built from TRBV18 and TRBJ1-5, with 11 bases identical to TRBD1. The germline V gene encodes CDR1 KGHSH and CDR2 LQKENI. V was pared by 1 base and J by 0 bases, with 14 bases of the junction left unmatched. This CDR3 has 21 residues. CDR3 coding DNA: TGTGCCAGCTCACCACTCCTACGGACAGGGGGCGAGAAGTCTAGCAATCAGCCCCAGCATTTT. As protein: CASSPLLRTGGEKSSNQPQHF.

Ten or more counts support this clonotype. DNA for the CDR3: TGTGCCAGCGTCCTAGCGGGGGGTACCACCGGGGAGCTGTTTTTT. It encodes CASVLAGGTTGELFF. The chain links TRBV2 to TRBJ2-2; 11 nucleotides match TRBD2. V shed 8 bases and J 4 bases; nucleotides not matched to a gene: 6. The germline V gene has CDR1 SNHLY and CDR2 FYNNEI. The CDR3 consists of 15 residues.

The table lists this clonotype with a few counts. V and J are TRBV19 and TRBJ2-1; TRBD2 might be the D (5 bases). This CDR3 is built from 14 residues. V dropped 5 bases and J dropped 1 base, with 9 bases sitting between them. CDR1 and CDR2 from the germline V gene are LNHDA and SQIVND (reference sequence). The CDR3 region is CASSESGSYNEQFF. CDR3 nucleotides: TGTGCCAGTAGTGAAAGCGGTTCCTACAATGAGCAGTTCTTC. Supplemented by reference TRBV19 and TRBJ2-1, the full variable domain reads DGGITQSPKYLFRKEGQNVTLSCEQNLNHDAMYWYRQDPGQGLRLIYYSQIVNDFQKGDIAEGYSVSREKKESFPLTVTSAQKNPTAFYLCASSESGSYNEQFFGPGTRLTVL.

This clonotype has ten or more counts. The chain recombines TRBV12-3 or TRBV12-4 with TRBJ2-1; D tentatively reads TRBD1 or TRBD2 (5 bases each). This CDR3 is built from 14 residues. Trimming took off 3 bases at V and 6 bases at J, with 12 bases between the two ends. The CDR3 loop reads CASSFFSGGNEQFF. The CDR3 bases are TGTGCCAGCAGTTTCTTTAGTGGGGGCAATGAGCAGTTCTTC.

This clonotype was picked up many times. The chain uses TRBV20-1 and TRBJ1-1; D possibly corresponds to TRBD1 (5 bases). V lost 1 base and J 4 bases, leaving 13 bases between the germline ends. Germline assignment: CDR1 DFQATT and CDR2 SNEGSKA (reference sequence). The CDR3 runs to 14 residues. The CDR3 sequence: CSARGLGVGTEAFF. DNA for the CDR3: TGCAGTGCTAGAGGCTTGGGGGTCGGCACTGAAGCTTTCTTT.

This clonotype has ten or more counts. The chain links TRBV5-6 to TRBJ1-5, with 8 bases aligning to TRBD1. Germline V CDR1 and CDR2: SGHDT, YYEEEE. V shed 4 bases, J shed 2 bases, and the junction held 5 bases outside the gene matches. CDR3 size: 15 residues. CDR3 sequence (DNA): TGTGCCAGCAGCCCAGGGGGCGCCGGCAATCAGCCCCAGCATTTT. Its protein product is CASSPGGAGNQPQHF.

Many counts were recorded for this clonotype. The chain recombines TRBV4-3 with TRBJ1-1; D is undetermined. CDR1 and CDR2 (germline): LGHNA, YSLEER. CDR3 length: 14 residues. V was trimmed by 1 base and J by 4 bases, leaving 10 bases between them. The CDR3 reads CASSQGPRRTEAFF. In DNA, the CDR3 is TGCGCCAGCAGCCAAGGCCCCAGGCGCACTGAAGCTTTCTTT.

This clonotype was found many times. Written as DNA, the CDR3 is TGTGCCAGCAGCTTTGGGACGATTTACAATGAGCAGTTCTTC. As protein: CASSFGTIYNEQFF. J is TRBJ2-1 and V is TRBV7-9; D might be TRBD1 or TRBD2, each matching 5 bases. The CDR3 totals 14 residues. Trimming took off 3 bases at V and 4 bases at J, with 10 bases between the two ends. Germline loops: CDR1 SEHNR, CDR2 FQNEAQ (reference sequence). The variable domain in full, completed from reference TRBV7-9 and TRBJ2-1, reads DTGVSQNPRHKITKRGQNVTFRCDPISEHNRLYWYRQTLGQGPEFLTYFQNEAQLEKSRLLSDRFSAERPKGSFSTLEIQRTEQGDSAMYLCASSFGTIYNEQFFGPGTRLTVL.

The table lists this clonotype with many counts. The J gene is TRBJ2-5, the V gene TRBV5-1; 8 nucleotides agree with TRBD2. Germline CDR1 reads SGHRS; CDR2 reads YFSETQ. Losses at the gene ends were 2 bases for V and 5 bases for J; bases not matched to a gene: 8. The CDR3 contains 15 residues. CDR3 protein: CASSFNGGASETQYF. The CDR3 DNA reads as TGCGCCAGCAGCTTTAACGGGGGGGCCTCGGAGACCCAGTACTTC.

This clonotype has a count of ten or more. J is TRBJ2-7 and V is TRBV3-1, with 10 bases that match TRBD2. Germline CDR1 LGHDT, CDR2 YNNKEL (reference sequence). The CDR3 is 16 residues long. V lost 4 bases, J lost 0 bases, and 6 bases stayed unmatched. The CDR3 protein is CASSRGSGGSSYEQYF. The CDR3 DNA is TGTGCCAGCAGCCGCGGTAGCGGGGGGAGCTCCTACGAGCAGTACTTC.

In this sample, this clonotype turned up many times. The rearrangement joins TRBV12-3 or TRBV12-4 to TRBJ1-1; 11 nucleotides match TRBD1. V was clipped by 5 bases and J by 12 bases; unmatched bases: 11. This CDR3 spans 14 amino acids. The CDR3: CASSPGDRGVRSFF. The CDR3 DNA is TGTGCCAGCAGTCCAGGGGACAGGGGGGTGAGATCTTTCTTT.

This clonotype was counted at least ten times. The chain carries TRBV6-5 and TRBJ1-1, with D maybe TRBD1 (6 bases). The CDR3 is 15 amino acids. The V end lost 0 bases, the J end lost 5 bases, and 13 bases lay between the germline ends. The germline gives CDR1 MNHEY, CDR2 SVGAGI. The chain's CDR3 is CASSYSAGDVTEAFF. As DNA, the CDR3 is TGTGCCAGCAGTTACTCTGCAGGGGATGTAACTGAAGCTTTCTTT.

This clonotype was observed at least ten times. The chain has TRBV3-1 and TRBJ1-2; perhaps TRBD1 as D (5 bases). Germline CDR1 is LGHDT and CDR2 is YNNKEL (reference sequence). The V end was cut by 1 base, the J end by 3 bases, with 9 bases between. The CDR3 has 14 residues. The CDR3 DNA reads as TGTGCCAGCAGCCAAGGCCCGGGACACTATGGCTACACCTTC. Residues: CASSQGPGHYGYTF.

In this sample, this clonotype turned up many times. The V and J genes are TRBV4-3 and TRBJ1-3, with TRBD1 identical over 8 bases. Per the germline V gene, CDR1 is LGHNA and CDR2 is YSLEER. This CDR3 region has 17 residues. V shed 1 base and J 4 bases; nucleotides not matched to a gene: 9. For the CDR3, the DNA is TGCGCCAGCAGCCAAGCTAAGCAGGGGGCTTCAGGAAACACCATATATTTT. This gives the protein CASSQAKQGASGNTIYF.

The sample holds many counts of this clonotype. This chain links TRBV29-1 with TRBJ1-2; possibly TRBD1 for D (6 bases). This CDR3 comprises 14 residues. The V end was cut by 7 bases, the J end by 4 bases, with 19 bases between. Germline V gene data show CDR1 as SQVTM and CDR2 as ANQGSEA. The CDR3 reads CSAGRVQGFYGYTF. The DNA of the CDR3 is TGCAGCGCTGGGAGGGTACAGGGCTTCTATGGCTACACCTTC.

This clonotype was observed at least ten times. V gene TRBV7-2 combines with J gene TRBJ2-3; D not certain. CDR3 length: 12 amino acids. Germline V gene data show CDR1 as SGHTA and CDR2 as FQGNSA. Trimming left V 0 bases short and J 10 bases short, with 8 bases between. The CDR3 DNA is TGTGCCAGCAGCTTAGCCCTTCCTGCGCAGTATTTT. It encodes CASSLALPAQYF.

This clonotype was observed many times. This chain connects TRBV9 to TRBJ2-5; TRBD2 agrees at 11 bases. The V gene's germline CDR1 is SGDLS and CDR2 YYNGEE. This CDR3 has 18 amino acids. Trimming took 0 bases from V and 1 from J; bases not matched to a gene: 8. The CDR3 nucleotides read TGTGCCAGCAGCGTAGAGGGTCGACTAGCGGGGTCCCAAGAGACCCAGTACTTC. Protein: CASSVEGRLAGSQETQYF.

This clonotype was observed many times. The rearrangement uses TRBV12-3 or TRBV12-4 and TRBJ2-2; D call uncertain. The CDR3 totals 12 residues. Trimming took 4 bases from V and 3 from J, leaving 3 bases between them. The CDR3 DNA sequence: TGTGCCAGCAGTTCCGACACCGGGGAGCTGTTTTTT. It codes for CASSSDTGELFF.

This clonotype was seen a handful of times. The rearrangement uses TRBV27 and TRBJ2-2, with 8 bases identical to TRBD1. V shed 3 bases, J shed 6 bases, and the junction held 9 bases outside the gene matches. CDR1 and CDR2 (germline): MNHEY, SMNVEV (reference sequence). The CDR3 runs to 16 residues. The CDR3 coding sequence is TGTGCCAGCAGTTTCCGATGGACAGGGCGGGCCGGGGAGCTGTTTTTT. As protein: CASSFRWTGRAGELFF.

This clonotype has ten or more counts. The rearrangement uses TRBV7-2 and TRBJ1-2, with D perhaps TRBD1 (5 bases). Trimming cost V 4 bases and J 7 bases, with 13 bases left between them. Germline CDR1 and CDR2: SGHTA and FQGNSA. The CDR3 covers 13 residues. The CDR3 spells CASSWAGSGGYTF. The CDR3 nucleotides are TGTGCCAGCAGCTGGGCAGGGTCCGGTGGCTACACCTTC.

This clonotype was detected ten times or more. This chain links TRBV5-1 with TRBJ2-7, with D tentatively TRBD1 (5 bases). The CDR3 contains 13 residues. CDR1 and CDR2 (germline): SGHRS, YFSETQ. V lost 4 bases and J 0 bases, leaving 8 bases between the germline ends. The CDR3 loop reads CASSEDNSYEQYF. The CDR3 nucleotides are TGCGCCAGCAGCGAGGACAACTCCTACGAGCAGTACTTC.

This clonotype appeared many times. The CDR3 sequence: CASSVVASEGYTF. The CDR3 DNA is TGTGCCAGCAGCGTAGTAGCGAGTGAAGGCTACACCTTC. The chain uses TRBV9 and TRBJ1-2; no clear D. This CDR3 is built from 13 residues. Germline V gives CDR1 SGDLS, CDR2 YYNGEE. With 0 bases removed from V and 8 bases from J, the gap between germline ends came to 11 bases. Looking up the rest from reference TRBV9 and TRBJ1-2 gives the full variable domain: DSGVTQTPKHLITATGQRVTLRCSPRSGDLSVYWYQQSLDQGLQFLIQYYNGEERAKGNILERFSAQQFPDLHSELNLSSLELGDSALYFCASSVVASEGYTFGSGTRLTVV.

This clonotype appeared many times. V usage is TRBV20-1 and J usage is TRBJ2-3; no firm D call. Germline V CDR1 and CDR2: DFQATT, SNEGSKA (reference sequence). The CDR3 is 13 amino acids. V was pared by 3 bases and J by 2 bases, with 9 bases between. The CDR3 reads CSASGLYTDTQYF. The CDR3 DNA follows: TGCAGTGCTAGCGGGTTATACACAGATACGCAGTATTTT.

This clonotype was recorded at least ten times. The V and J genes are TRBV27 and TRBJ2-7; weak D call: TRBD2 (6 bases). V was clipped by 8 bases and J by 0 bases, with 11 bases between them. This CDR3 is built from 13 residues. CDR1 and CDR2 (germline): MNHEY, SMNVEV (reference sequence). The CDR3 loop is CASRGMSSYEQYF. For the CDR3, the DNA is TGTGCCAGCCGGGGGATGAGCTCCTACGAGCAGTACTTC.

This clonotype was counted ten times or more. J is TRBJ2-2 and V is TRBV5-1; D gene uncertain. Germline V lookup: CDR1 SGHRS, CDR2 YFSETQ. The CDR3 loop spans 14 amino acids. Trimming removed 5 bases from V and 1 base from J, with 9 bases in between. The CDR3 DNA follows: TGCGCCAGCAGAGACATACTGAACACCGGGGAGCTGTTTTTT. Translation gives CASRDILNTGELFF.

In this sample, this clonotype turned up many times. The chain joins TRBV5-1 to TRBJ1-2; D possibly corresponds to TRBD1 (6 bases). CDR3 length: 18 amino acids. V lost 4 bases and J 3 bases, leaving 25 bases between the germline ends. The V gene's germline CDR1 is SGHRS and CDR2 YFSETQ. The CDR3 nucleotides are TGCGCCAGCAGCCCCTTTCAAGCCCCTCGACAGGCTGACTATGGCTACACCTTC. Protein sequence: CASSPFQAPRQADYGYTF.

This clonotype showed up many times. CDR3 loop: CASSSSWGNEQFF. CDR3 DNA: TGTGCCAGCAGCTCCTCCTGGGGCAATGAGCAGTTCTTC. The chain couples TRBV7-2 to TRBJ2-1; no clear D. The CDR3 contains 13 residues. In germline, CDR1 is SGHTA, CDR2 FQGNSA. Trimming pared 4 bases from V and 6 bases from J, leaving 10 bases between. Full variable domain (outside the CDR3, taken from reference TRBV7-2 and TRBJ2-1): GAGVSQSPSNKVTEKGKDVELRCDPISGHTALYWYRQSLGQGLEFLIYFQGNSAPDKSGLPSDRFSAERTGGSVSTLTIQRTQQEDSAVYLCASSSSWGNEQFFGPGTRLTVL.